One sample yielded the 26 T cell receptor beta chains listed below, sequenced in a study of post-analysis software for immune sequencing data. Unique molecular identifiers had been added to the TCR beta cDNA libraries. TCRdb reprocessed the PCR reads via MiXCR and lists one record per CDR3 protein. Among approximately 460,000 distinct CDR3 sequences listed, over 35% were seen once. The study's findings and limits: Roughly 5 TRBV segments, TRBV5-6, TRBV5-1 and TRBV20-1 among them, were found more frequent in patients than controls.

Their recognized antigens are unknown. Sequencing input: blood. These receptors were taken from a girl aged 5 to 17 with multiple sclerosis.

V is TRBV19 and J is TRBJ2-1, with 8 bases that match TRBD2. The CDR3 extends over 17 amino acids. V was pared by 3 bases and J by 14 bases, with 21 bases of the junction left unmatched. Looked up from germline, CDR1 is LNHDA and CDR2 is SQIVND (reference sequence). The CDR3 protein is CASSIFIRAGGSRPKFF. In nucleotides, the CDR3 is TGTGCCAGTAGTATCTTCATTAGGGCGGGAGGCTCCCGACCCAAGTTCTTC.

The chain uses TRBV7-9 and TRBJ2-7; 7 bases are shared with TRBD1. V was clipped by 4 bases and J by 1 base; unmatched bases: 4. Germline-derived CDR1 and CDR2 are SEHNR and FQNEAQ (reference sequence). CDR3 length: 14 amino acids. In DNA, the CDR3 is TGTGCCAGCAGCTCACAGGGGATGTCCTACGAGCAGTACTTC. Amino acids: CASSSQGMSYEQYF.

The chain employs TRBV7-9 and TRBJ2-7; D unresolved. CDR1 SEHNR and CDR2 FQNEAQ come from the germline V gene (reference sequence). V lost 5 bases to trimming and J lost 2 bases, with 13 bases between them. The CDR3 covers 14 residues. The CDR3 DNA reads TGTGCCAGCAGCCCATCGACGGATACCTACGAGCAGTACTTC. Protein sequence: CASSPSTDTYEQYF. Drawing the rest from reference TRBV7-9 and TRBJ2-7, the complete variable domain is DTGVSQNPRHKITKRGQNVTFRCDPISEHNRLYWYRQTLGQGPEFLTYFQNEAQLEKSRLLSDRFSAERPKGSFSTLEIQRTEQGDSAMYLCASSPSTDTYEQYFGPGTRLTVT.

This clonotype was detected a few times. This chain connects TRBV27 to TRBJ2-1, with 8 bases fitting TRBD2. Germline-derived CDR1 and CDR2 are MNHEY and SMNVEV (reference sequence). V dropped 6 bases and J dropped 0; count of bases not matched to a gene: 4. The CDR3 is 15 amino acids. This CDR3 reads CASRGSGGSYNEQFF. In DNA form, the CDR3 reads TGTGCCAGCAGGGGGAGCGGGGGCTCCTACAATGAGCAGTTCTTC.

This clonotype occurred a few times. This chain joins TRBV9 and TRBJ2-5; 9 bases align to TRBD1. J was trimmed by 5 bases and V by 3 bases; bases with no gene match: 11. CDR3 length: 16 amino acids. Germline V gene lookup returns CDR1 SGDLS and CDR2 YYNGEE. CDR3: CASSDLPGQGAETQYF. The CDR3 DNA sequence: TGTGCCAGCAGCGACCTACCGGGACAGGGTGCGGAGACCCAGTACTTC.

The J gene is TRBJ2-1, the V gene TRBV9; weak D call: TRBD1 (6 bases). The germline V gene has CDR1 SGDLS and CDR2 YYNGEE. The V and J ends lost 4 bases and 6 bases respectively, with 17 bases between them. This CDR3 spans 15 amino acids. CDR3 DNA: TGTGCCAGCAGCCCCAGGCAGGGGTTGTTCAATGAGCAGTTCTTC. Amino acid sequence: CASSPRQGLFNEQFF.

The rearrangement uses TRBV24-1 and TRBJ2-1; TRBD2 matches at 12 bases. The closer fit of TRBJ2-7 to the DNA end suggests the J call may be wrong. This CDR3 region has 16 residues. Germline V gene sequence: CDR1 KGHDR, CDR2 SFDVKD. CDR3 in DNA: TGTGCCACCAGTGATACTAGCGGGAGGACCTACAATGAGCAGTACTTC. Translation gives CATSDTSGRTYNEQYF.

This chain links TRBV18 with TRBJ2-4; the D gene is possibly TRBD2 (6 bases). Germline V gene data show CDR1 as KGHSH and CDR2 as LQKENI. The CDR3 runs 14 residues. The V end lost 5 bases, the J end lost 8 bases, and 16 bases lay between the germline ends. The CDR3 reads CASSTVGTRDIQYF. The DNA of the CDR3 is TGTGCCAGCTCAACTGTGGGGACTCGAGACATTCAGTACTTC.

This rearrangement joins TRBV18 to TRBJ2-4, with a possible D match to TRBD2 (7 bases). The end of the DNA aligns better with TRBJ2-7, so the J call may be wrong. In germline, CDR1 is KGHSH, CDR2 LQKENI. CDR3 length: 14 amino acids. The CDR3 nucleotides read TGTGCCAGCTCCGTAGGGGGGGAATGGAACGAGCAGTACTTC. Its protein is CASSVGGEWNEQYF.

This clonotype was detected only a few times. J is TRBJ2-5 and V is TRBV4-2; 12 positions match TRBD2. CDR3 size: 17 residues. J was trimmed by 1 base and V by 1 base; bases with no gene match: 4. Germline values: CDR1 LGHNA, CDR2 YNFKEQ. The CDR3 sequence: CASSQVRTSGTQETQYF. CDR3 coding DNA: TGTGCCAGCAGCCAAGTTAGGACTAGCGGGACCCAAGAGACCCAGTACTTC.

The V and J genes are TRBV7-2 and TRBJ1-1; D not certain. Germline CDR1 and CDR2: SGHTA and FQGNSA. CDR3 length: 13 amino acids. V was cut by 8 bases and J by 5 bases, with 15 bases left in between. CDR3 in DNA: TGTGCCAGCGCCTTTGGAGGGCGGACTGAAGCTTTCTTT. This translates into CASAFGGRTEAFF.

The chain is built from TRBV7-8 and TRBJ2-3; D may correspond to TRBD1 or TRBD2 (5 bases each). Trimming took off 4 bases at V and 6 bases at J, with 17 bases between the two ends. This CDR3 comprises 15 residues. Germline values: CDR1 SGHVS, CDR2 FQNEAQ. The CDR3 loop reads CASSYPGRRRDTQYF. In DNA, the CDR3 is TGTGCCAGCAGCTATCCGGGACGGAGGCGCGATACGCAGTATTTT.

This clonotype was counted a few times. The rearrangement uses TRBV11-3 and TRBJ2-3, with 7 bases fitting TRBD2. J lost 2 bases, V lost 2 bases, and 1 base had no gene match. From germline, CDR1 is SGHNT and CDR2 YENEEA. This CDR3 is 14 amino acids long. The CDR3 region has the DNA TGTGCCAGCAGCTTACGGGACTACACAGATACGCAGTATTTT. It codes for CASSLRDYTDTQYF.

V gene TRBV5-1 combines with J gene TRBJ1-5; D not resolved. Germline V CDR1 and CDR2: SGHRS, YFSETQ. The CDR3 is 16 residues long. Deletions cut 0 bases from V and 0 bases from J, with 10 bases between. The CDR3 reads CASSLGPRNSNQPQHF. The CDR3, as DNA: TGCGCCAGCAGCTTGGGACCGCGCAATAGCAATCAGCCCCAGCATTTT.

V gene TRBV4-2 combines with J gene TRBJ2-7, with 7 nucleotides matching TRBD2. The CDR3 loop spans 15 amino acids. Per germline, CDR1 LGHNA and CDR2 YNFKEQ. Trimming at V came to 1 base and at J to 4 bases, leaving 7 bases not matched to a gene. The CDR3 protein is CASSQVSRGEYEQYF. CDR3 in DNA: TGTGCCAGCAGCCAAGTGTCCCGGGGGGAATACGAGCAGTACTTC.

The chain links TRBV5-1 to TRBJ2-5; D may be TRBD1 (5 bases). The CDR3 is made up of 15 amino acids. Germline V gene data show CDR1 as SGHRS and CDR2 as YFSETQ. V gave up 0 bases and J gave up 3 bases, with 12 bases separating them. CDR3 DNA: TGCGCCAGCAGCTTGGAGTCAGGGTGGAAAGAGACCCAGTACTTC. The encoded protein is CASSLESGWKETQYF.

The J gene is TRBJ2-5, the V gene TRBV20-1; possibly TRBD1 or TRBD2 for D (6 bases each). The V gene lost 5 bases and the J gene lost 4 bases, with 14 bases spanning the gap. The germline V gene encodes CDR1 DFQATT and CDR2 SNEGSKA (reference sequence). CDR3 length: 13 residues. CDR3 protein: CSAGQLGGETQYF. CDR3 sequence (DNA): TGCAGTGCTGGACAGTTGGGGGGAGAGACCCAGTACTTC.

The rearrangement joins TRBV6-5 to TRBJ2-5; D gene unclear. Germline V CDR1 and CDR2: MNHEY, SVGAGI. The V end was cut by 6 bases, the J end by 7 bases, with 12 bases between. The CDR3 contains 12 residues. CDR3 sequence: CASSQLTGTQYF. CDR3 bases: TGTGCCAGCAGCCAATTAACCGGGACCCAGTACTTC.

This clonotype was observed a handful of times. The chain combines TRBV20-1 with TRBJ2-1; TRBD1 matches at 10 bases. V lost 1 base, J lost 10 bases, and 10 bases stayed unmatched. The CDR3 consists of 15 residues. The germline gives CDR1 DFQATT, CDR2 SNEGSKA (reference sequence). The CDR3 nucleotides are TGCAGTGCTAGAGGAGGGACAGGGGCTGGGAGGGAGCAGTTCTTC. Residues: CSARGGTGAGREQFF.

The V and J genes are TRBV6-5 and TRBJ2-7, with 7 bases aligning to TRBD2. The trim removed 5 bases at V and 5 bases at J, leaving 12 bases unmatched. This CDR3 comprises 15 residues. Germline V lookup: CDR1 MNHEY, CDR2 SVGAGI. The CDR3 DNA reads TGTGCCAGCAGTCGCCGGACTAGAGGGTGGAACGAGCAGTACTTC. Its translation is CASSRRTRGWNEQYF.

To note about this clonotype: This may stem from a read error, because a much larger clone lies one nucleotide away. Here the CDR3 omits its conserved ending phenylalanine or tryptophan, so a read error is the likely source. The rearrangement links TRBV29-1 to TRBJ2-1; 8 bases fit TRBD1. Germline V gene lookup returns CDR1 SQVTM and CDR2 ANQGSEA. The junction had 15 bases not matched to a gene; V was cut back by 8 bases and J by 9 bases. The CDR3 sequence is 14 residues long. In DNA, the CDR3 is TGCAGCACCTCGGACAGGGTCCTTATGAGTGAGCAGTTCTGC. This translates into CSTSDRVLMSEQFC.

The chain is built from TRBV5-1 and TRBJ1-2; TRBD1 is a possible D gene (6 bases). The CDR3 consists of 17 residues. Deletions cut 0 bases from V and 2 bases from J, with 17 bases between. Per the germline V gene, CDR1 is SGHRS and CDR2 is YFSETQ. The CDR3 bases are TGCGCCAGCAGCTTGGCCTGGACAGAGGACACAAACTATGGCTACACCTTC. This gives the protein CASSLAWTEDTNYGYTF.

This clonotype was detected a few times. The V and J genes are TRBV6-2 or TRBV6-3 and TRBJ2-7, with D tentatively TRBD1 (6 bases). Germline CDR1 reads MNHEY; CDR2 reads SVGEGT. This CDR3 contains 14 residues. Deletions cut 5 bases from V and 3 bases from J, with 14 bases between. The CDR3 sequence: CASSVRDKFYEQYF. In DNA form, the CDR3 reads TGTGCCAGCAGTGTCCGGGACAAATTCTACGAGCAGTACTTC.

The CDR3 is CASMTRQGARVGGTEAFF. The CDR3 DNA reads TGTGCCAGTATGACACGACAGGGGGCCAGGGTCGGAGGCACTGAAGCTTTCTTT. The gene calls are TRBV19 and TRBJ1-1; 10 bases map to TRBD1. The germline gives CDR1 LNHDA, CDR2 SQIVND (reference sequence). This CDR3 contains 18 residues. With V trimmed by 7 bases and J by 4 bases, 18 bases remained unmatched.

The chain has TRBV4-3 and TRBJ1-2; D call uncertain. The germline CDR1 and CDR2 sequences are LGHNA and YSLEER. This CDR3 spans 15 amino acids. V dropped 0 bases and J dropped 5 bases, with 13 bases sitting between them. This CDR3 is CASSQDIVRRYGYTF. CDR3 bases: TGCGCCAGCAGCCAAGATATCGTCCGCCGGTATGGCTACACCTTC.

The chain has TRBV10-3 and TRBJ2-7; D might be TRBD1 (6 bases). The CDR3 sequence is 14 residues long. V lost 7 bases to trimming and J lost 5 bases, with 18 bases between them. Germline CDR1 and CDR2: ENHRY and SYGVKD. CDR3 DNA: TGTGCCATCACCAATAGAGGACAGTCGGACGAGCAGTACTTC. It translates to CAITNRGQSDEQYF.